The 3 T cell receptor beta chains in this list originate from one sample, sequenced in a study of neurological immune-mediated disorders. TCRdb processed the 5' RACE reads anew with MiXCR; each CDR3 protein has one entry. The sample holds tens of thousands of distinct CDR3 sequences; 3.5% to 5% are singletons and the top ten take roughly 2.7%. The sample comprised PBMCs. The receptors derive from a middle-aged man with multiple sclerosis.

This clonotype has at least ten counts. The chain is built from TRBV5-1 and TRBJ2-7, with D tentatively TRBD2 (6 bases). CDR3 length equals 13 residues. Germline V gives CDR1 SGHRS, CDR2 YFSETQ. Trimming left V 4 bases short and J 6 bases short, with 14 bases between. The CDR3 region is CASSARDSLEQYF. The CDR3 coding sequence is TGCGCCAGCAGCGCCCGGGACTCTCTCGAGCAGTACTTC.

This clonotype appeared many times. The chain employs TRBV5-1 and TRBJ2-1; maybe TRBD1 (6 bases). Germline CDR1 is SGHRS and CDR2 is YFSETQ. Trimming stripped 4 bases from V and 8 bases from J, with 19 bases between. This CDR3 has 15 residues. CDR3 amino acids: CASSEGWAGVDEQFF. The CDR3 coding sequence is TGCGCCAGCAGCGAGGGTTGGGCAGGGGTCGATGAGCAGTTCTTC.

This clonotype was seen at least ten times. The chain couples TRBV20-1 to TRBJ2-5; 7 positions match TRBD1. Germline-derived CDR1 and CDR2 are DFQATT and SNEGSKA (reference sequence). The V and J ends lost 6 bases and 1 base, in that order; junction bases with no gene match: 2. The CDR3 runs to 12 residues. The CDR3 DNA reads TGCAGTGCAAGGACAGGCCAAGAGACCCAGTACTTC. This codes for CSARTGQETQYF.